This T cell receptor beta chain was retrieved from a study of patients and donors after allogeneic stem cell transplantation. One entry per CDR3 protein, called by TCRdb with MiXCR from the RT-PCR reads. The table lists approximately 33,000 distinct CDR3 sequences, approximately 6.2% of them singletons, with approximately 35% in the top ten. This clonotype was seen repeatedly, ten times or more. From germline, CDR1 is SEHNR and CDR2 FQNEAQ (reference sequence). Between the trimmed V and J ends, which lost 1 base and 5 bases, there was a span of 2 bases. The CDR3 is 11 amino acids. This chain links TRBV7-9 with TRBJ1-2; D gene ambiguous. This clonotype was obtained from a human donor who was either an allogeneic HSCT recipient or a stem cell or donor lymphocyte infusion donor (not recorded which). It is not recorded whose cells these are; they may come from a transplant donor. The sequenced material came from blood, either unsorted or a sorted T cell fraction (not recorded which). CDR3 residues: CASSLEYGYTF. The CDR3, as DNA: TGTGCCAGCAGCTTAGAATATGGCTACACCTTC.